This T cell receptor (beta chain) came from a study of T-cell reconstitution after alpha-beta-depleted transplantation in children (dated by TCRdb to about 2016). About the investigation overall: The study quantitatively tracked T-cell immune reconstitution after TCRalphabeta/CD19-depleted allogeneic hematopoietic cell transplantation in children using TCR repertoire profiling. Results the study describes overall, beyond this receptor: In some patients, the high TCRbeta diversity seen at day 60 was put down to recipient T cells and intrathymic progenitors that had survived conditioning. The apparently early recovery of alphabetaT-cell counts about two months after transplant reportedly depended on only several hundred rapidly expanded clones that came from non-depleted graft cells. Hyperexpanded clone frequencies declined over subsequent months; after one year, T-cell counts and TCRbeta diversity were mostly attributed to newly produced T cells.

The treatment or condition label, as the study defines it: allogeneic hematopoietic cell transplantation with graft depleted of TCRalphabeta T cells and CD19 B cells. TCRalphabeta/CD19-depleted allogeneic hematopoietic cell grafts were given to the transplant recipients, all of whom were children. From the germline V gene (reference sequence), CDR1 is DFQATT and CDR2 is SNEGSKA. V is shortened by 0 bases, J by 5 bases, and the region joining them spans 26 bases. The CDR3, from cysteine to phenylalanine, totals 18 residues. Only the CDR3 DNA stays, 54 bases, in frame from base 1. Libraries were prepared through PCR. This sample was sequenced with an Illumina HiSeq 2500. Molecular barcoding was employed in the preparation of TCR libraries, with unique molecular identifiers being used to normalize TCRbeta repertoire quantification. TCRdb took the public reads, trimmed them with fastp at Q25, ran MiXCR for clone calling and kept in-frame beta chains. Each entry merges the rows of one CDR3 protein and shows their most common DNA and genes. Across this sample there are about 870,000 distinct CDR3 sequences, with around 15% seen only once. The ten top clones hold 5% of the sample.

To note about this clonotype: This receptor's antigen is unknown. No quality values exist for individual bases; no much larger clone is one base distant.

The sequence was obtained from a male patient younger than 18 who had a stem cell transplant for acute lymphoblastic leukemia, so the T cells may come from the graft donor. Source: PBMCs, mostly from graft donor cells, taken 360 days after TCRalphabeta/CD19-depleted stem cell transplant. The chain was built from TRBV20-1 and TRBJ2-7, with the D call perhaps TRBD1 or TRBD2, as 6 bases match in each case. The CDR3 has the sequence CSARETSTGAGYVDEQYF. The DNA is TGCAGTGCTAGAGAGACCTCGACGGGGGCAGGTTACGTTGACGAGCAGTACTTC.